This passage covers 2 T cell receptor beta chains from one sample sequenced in a study of T cells after yellow fever vaccination. TCRdb recomputed calls from the 5' RACE reads with MiXCR, one row per CDR3 protein. The data hold hundreds of thousands of distinct CDR3 sequences, with less than 15% observed a single time. Sequences were derived from PBMCs, sampled on the day of the yellow fever booster vaccination. Every receptor here comes from a young man who received the YFV17D yellow fever vaccine.

The chain recombines TRBV14 with TRBJ2-1; D call uncertain. This CDR3 has 12 residues. From germline, CDR1 is SGHDN and CDR2 FVKESK. V lost 3 bases and J lost 9, with 9 bases in between. The CDR3, as DNA: TGTGCCAGCAGCCACCAAACAGCTGAGCAGTTCTTC. This gives the protein CASSHQTAEQFF.

The V call is TRBV5-1, the J call TRBJ2-5; 8 nucleotides line up with TRBD1. CDR1 is SGHRS, CDR2 YFSETQ, per germline. This CDR3 is built from 16 residues. Trimming cost V 4 bases and J 0 bases; bases outside gene matches: 8. CDR3 protein: CASSLLQGANQETQYF. DNA for the CDR3: TGCGCCAGCAGCCTACTTCAGGGGGCAAACCAAGAGACCCAGTACTTC.